This paragraph covers one T cell receptor beta chain sequence. The target antigen is unknown. In the PCR, 60 Vbeta and 13 Jbeta primers were used. Sequencing was performed with immunoSEQ multiplex PCR; in TCRdb, only in-frame clones are kept and a portion is missing. Of nearly 110,000 clones in the sample, about three quarters were seen once. This record comes from a study of cytomegalovirus exposure and HLA in healthy donors. Study findings and constraints: DRB1 had the most TCR associations and HLA-C the fewest, a later analysis found, with rates varying by HLA locus.

The germline V gene has CDR1 MGHDK and CDR2 SYGVNS. J lost 4 bases, V lost 6 bases, and 5 bases had no gene match. The CDR3 has 14 residues. The source material was PBMCs. This chain joins TRBV25-1 and TRBJ2-2, with 7 bases matching TRBD1. The receptor was derived from a young man in good health and CMV-seronegative. CDR3: CASSLGGRTGELFF. For the CDR3, the DNA is TGTGCCAGCAGCCTAGGGGGCCGCACCGGGGAGCTGTTTTTT. Filled out from reference TRBV25-1 and TRBJ2-2, the complete variable domain reads EADIYQTPRYLVIGTGKKITLECSQTMGHDKMYWYQQDPGMELHLIHYSYGVNSTEKGDLSSESTVSRIRTEHFPLTLESARPSHTSQYLCASSLGGRTGELFFGEGSRLTVL.